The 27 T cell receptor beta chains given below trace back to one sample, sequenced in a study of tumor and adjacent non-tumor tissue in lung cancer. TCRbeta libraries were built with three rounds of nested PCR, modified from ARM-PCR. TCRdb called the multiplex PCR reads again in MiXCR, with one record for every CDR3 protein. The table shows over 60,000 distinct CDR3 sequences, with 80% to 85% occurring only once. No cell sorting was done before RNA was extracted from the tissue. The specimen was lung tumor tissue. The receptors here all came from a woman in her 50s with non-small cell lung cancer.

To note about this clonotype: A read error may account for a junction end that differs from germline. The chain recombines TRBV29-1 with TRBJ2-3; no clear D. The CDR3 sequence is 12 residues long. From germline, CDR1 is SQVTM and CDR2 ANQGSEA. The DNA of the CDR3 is TGCAGCGTTGAGAATAGCACAGATACACAGTATTTT. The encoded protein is CSVENSTDTQYF.

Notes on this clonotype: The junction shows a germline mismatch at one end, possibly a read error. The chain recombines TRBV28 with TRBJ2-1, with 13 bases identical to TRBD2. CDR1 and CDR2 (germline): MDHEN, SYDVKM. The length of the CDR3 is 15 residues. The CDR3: CDSSGTSGITNEQFF. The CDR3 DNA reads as TGTGACAGCAGCGGGACTAGCGGGATCACCAATGAGCAGTTCTTC. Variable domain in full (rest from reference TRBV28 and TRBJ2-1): DVKVTQSSRYLVKRTGEKVFLECVQDMDHENMFWYRQDPGLGLRLIYFSYDVKMKEKGDIPEGYSVSREKKERFSLILESASTNQTSMYLCDSSGTSGITNEQFFGPGTRLTVL.

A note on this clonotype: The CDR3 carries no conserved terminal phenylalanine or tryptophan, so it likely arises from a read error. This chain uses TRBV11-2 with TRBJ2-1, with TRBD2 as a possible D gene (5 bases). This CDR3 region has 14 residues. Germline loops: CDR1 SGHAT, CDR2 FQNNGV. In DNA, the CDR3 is TGTACCAGCAGCTTCCTAGCCCAATACAATGGGCAGTTCTTA. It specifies CTSSFLAQYNGQFL.

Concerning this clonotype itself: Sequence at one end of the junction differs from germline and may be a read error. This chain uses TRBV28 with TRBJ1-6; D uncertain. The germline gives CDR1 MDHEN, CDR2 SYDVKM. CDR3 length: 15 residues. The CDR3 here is CTSSLHSGLDSPLHF. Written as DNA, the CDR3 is TGTACCAGCAGTTTGCACAGTGGGCTAGATTCACCCCTCCACTTT.

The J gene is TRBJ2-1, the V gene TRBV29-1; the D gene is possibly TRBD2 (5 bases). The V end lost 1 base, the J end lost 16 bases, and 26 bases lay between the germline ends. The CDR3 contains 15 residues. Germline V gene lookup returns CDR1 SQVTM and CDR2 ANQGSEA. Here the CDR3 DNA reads TGCAGCGTTGAAGTTGGCGTGAGGGCCAAGAATGAGCGATTCTTC. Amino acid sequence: CSVEVGVRAKNERFF.

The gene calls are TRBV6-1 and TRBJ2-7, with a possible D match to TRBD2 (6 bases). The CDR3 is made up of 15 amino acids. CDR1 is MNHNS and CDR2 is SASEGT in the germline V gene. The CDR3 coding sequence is TGTGCTACCAGTGAAGGGTTAGCGGAGTGGTACGAGCAGTACTTC. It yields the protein CATSEGLAEWYEQYF.

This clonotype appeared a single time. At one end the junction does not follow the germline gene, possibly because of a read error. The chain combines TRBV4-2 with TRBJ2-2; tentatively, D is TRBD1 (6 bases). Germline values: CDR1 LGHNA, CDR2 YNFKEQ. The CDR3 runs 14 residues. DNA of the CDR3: TGTGCTAGCAGGCAAGAGCAGGGGACCGGGGAGCTGTTTTTT. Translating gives CASRQEQGTGELFF.

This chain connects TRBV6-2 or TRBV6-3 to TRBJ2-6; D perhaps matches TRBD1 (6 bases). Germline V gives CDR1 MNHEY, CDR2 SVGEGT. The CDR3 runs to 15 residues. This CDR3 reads CVRSPDSSGANVLTF. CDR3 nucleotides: TGTGTCAGGAGCCCGGACAGCTCTGGGGCCAACGTCCTGACTTTC.

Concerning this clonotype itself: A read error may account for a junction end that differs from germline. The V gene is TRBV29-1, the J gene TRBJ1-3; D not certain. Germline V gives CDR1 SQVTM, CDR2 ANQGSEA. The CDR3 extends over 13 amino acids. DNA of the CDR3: TGCAGCGTTATTAGAAACTCTGGAAACTCCATATATTTT. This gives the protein CSVIRNSGNSIYF.

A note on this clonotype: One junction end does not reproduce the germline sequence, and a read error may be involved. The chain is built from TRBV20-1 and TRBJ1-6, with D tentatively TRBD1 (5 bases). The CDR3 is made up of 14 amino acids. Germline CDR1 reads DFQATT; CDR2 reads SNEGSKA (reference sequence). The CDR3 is CSGLSGREFSSLNF. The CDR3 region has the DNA TGCAGTGGTCTGTCGGGGCGCGAGTTTTCATCCCTCAACTTT.

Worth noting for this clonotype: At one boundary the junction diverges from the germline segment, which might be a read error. CDR3 bases: TGTGCCAGCAGCCAATCGGTGAAGAATACTGAAGCTTATTTT. It yields the protein CASSQSVKNTEAYF. This chain connects TRBV4-2 to TRBJ1-1; D ambiguous. This CDR3 has 14 amino acids. Germline V gives CDR1 LGHNA, CDR2 YNFKEQ.

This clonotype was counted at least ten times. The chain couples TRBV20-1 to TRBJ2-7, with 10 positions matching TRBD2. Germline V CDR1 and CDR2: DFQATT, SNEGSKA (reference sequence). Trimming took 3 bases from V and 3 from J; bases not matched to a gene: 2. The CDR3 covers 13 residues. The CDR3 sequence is CSARGTSDYEQYF. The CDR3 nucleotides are TGCAGTGCTAGGGGGACTAGCGACTACGAGCAGTACTTC.

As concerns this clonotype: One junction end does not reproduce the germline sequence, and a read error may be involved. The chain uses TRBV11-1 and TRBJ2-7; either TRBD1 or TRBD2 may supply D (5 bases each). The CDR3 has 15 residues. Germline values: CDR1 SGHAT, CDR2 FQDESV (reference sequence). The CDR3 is CASRYEVATDYEHYF. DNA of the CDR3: TGTGCCAGCAGATACGAAGTAGCGACAGACTACGAGCACTACTTC.

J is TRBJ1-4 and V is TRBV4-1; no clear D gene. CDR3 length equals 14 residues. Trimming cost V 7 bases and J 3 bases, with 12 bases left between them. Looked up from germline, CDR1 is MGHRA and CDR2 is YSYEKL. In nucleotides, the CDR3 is TGCGCCAGCATCCGACCGGGGTCTAATGAAAAACTGTTTTTT. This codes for CASIRPGSNEKLFF.

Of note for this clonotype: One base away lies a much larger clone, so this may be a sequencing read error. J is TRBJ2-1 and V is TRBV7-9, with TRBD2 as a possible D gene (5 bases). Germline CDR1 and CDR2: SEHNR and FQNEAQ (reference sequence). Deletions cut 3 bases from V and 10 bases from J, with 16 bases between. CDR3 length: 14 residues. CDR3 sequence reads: CASSLGKQRGEQFF. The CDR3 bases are TGTGCCAGCAGCTTGGGGAAGCAACGCGGGGAGCAGTTCTTC.

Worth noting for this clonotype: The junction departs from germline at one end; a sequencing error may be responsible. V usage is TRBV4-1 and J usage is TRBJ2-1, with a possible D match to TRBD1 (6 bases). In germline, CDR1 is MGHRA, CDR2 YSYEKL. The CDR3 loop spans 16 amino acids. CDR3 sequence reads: CASSPNPGQVTYDQFF. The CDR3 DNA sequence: TGCGCCAGCAGCCCTAACCCGGGACAAGTTACGTATGATCAGTTCTTC.

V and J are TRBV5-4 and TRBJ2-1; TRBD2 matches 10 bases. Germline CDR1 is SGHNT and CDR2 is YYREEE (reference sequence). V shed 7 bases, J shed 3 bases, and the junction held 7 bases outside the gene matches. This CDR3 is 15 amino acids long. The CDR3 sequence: CASRTGLANYNEQFF. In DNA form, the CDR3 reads TGTGCCAGCCGCACGGGACTAGCGAACTACAATGAGCAGTTCTTC.

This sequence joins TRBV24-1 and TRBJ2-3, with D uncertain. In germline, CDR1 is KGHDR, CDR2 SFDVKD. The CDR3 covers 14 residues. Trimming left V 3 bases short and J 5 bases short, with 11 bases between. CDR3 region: CATSDQSARDTQYF. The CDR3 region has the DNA TGTGCCACCAGTGATCAATCGGCGAGAGATACGCAGTATTTT.

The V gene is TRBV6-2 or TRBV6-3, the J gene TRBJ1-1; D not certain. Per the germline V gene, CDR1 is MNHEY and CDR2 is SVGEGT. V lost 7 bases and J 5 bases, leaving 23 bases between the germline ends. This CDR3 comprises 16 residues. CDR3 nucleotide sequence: TGTGCCAGCAATAACGTCCTGACTCCGAGAGGGACTGAAGCTTTCTTT. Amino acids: CASNNVLTPRGTEAFF.

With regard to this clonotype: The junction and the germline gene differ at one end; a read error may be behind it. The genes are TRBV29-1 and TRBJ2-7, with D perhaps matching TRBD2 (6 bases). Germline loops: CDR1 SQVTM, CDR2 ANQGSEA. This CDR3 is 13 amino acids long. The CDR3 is CSVRRDTSYEHYF. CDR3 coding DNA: TGCAGCGTGAGGCGGGATACCTCCTACGAGCATTACTTC.

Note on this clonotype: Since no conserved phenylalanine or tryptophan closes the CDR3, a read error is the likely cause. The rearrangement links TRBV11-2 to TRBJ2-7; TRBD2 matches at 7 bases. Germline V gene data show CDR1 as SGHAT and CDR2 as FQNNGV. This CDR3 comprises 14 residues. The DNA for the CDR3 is TGTGCCAGCAACTTACTAGCGCGAGGGTACGAGCAGTACCTC. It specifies CASNLLARGYEQYL.

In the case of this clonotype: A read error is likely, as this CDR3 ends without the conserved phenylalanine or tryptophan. CDR3 region: CTARGGGRDTGELFY. The DNA for the CDR3 is TGCACTGCTAGAGGGGGGGGGAGAGACACCGGGGAGCTGTTTTAT. The chain has TRBV20-1 and TRBJ2-2; D might be TRBD2 (7 bases). Germline CDR1 is DFQATT and CDR2 is SNEGSKA (reference sequence). The CDR3 totals 15 residues.

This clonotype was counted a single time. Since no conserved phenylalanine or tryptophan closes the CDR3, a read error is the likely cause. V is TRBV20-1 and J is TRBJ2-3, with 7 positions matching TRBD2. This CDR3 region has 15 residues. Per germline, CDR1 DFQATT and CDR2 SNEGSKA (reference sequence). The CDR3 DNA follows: TGCAATGCTAGAAATTTAGCGGGCCATGCAGATACGCAGTATTCT. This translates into CNARNLAGHADTQYS.

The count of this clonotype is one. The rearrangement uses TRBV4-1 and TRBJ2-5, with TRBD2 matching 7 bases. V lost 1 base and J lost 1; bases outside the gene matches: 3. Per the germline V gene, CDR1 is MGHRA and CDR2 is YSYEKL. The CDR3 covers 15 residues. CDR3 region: CASSQGEGLQETQYF. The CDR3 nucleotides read TGCGCCAGCAGCCAAGGGGAGGGCCTCCAAGAGACCCAGTACTTC.

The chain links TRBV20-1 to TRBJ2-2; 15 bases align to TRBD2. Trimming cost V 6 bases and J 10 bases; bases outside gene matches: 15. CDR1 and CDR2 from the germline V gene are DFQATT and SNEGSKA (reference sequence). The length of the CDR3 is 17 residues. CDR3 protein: CSAAGLAGGPSTVELFF. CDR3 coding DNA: TGCAGTGCGGCTGGACTAGCGGGAGGGCCCAGCACTGTGGAGCTGTTTTTT.

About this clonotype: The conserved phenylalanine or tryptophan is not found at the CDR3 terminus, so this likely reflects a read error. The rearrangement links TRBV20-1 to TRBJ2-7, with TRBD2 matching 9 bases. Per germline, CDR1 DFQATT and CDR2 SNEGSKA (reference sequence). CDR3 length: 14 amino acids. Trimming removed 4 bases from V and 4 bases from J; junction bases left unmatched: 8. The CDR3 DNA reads TGCAGTGCTATTGAGAGACTAGCGGCTTACGAGCAGTACCTC. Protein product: CSAIERLAAYEQYL.

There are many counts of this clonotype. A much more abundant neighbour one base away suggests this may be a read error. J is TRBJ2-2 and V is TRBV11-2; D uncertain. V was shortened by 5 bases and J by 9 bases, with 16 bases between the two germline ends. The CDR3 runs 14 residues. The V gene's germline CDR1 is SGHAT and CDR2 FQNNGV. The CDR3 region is CASSRAAAARELFF. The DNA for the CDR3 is TGTGCCAGCAGCCGCGCTGCGGCGGCCAGGGAGCTGTTTTTT.